These 7 T cell receptor beta chains originate from one sample sequenced in a study of CD8 T cells in ankylosing spondylitis. In TCRdb, the 5' RACE reads were re-called with MiXCR into one record per CDR3 protein. The data show around 280,000 distinct CDR3 sequences, 20% seen once. Material: blood, either unsorted or a sorted T cell fraction (not recorded which). The receptors were gathered from a male donor with ankylosing spondylitis or in good health (not recorded which).

V is TRBV6-1 and J is TRBJ2-3; D might be TRBD1 or TRBD2, each matching 5 bases. The germline CDR1 and CDR2 sequences are MNHNS and SASEGT. V was trimmed by 7 bases and J by 1 base, leaving 9 bases between them. CDR3 length: 13 residues. As DNA, the CDR3 is TGTGCCAGCACTCGGGGCGGCACAGATACGCAGTATTTT. Residues: CASTRGGTDTQYF.

This clonotype was observed many times. The chain recombines TRBV27 with TRBJ2-5; D is possibly TRBD1 (5 bases). From germline, CDR1 is MNHEY and CDR2 SMNVEV (reference sequence). The V end lost 5 bases, the J end lost 1 base, and 5 bases lay between the germline ends. There are 12 residues in the CDR3. CDR3 coding DNA: TGTGCCAGCAGTCAGGGCCAAGAGACCCAGTACTTC. Translating it yields CASSQGQETQYF.

The chain joins TRBV20-1 to TRBJ2-2; D call uncertain. The V end was cut by 2 bases, the J end by 2 bases, with 12 bases between. CDR3 length equals 15 residues. Germline-derived CDR1 and CDR2 are DFQATT and SNEGSKA (reference sequence). This chain's CDR3 is CSARKWDSNTGELFF. In nucleotides, the CDR3 is TGCAGTGCTAGAAAGTGGGATTCCAACACCGGGGAGCTGTTTTTT.

This clonotype came up a few times. The chain employs TRBV24-1 and TRBJ1-1; D unclear. Germline values: CDR1 KGHDR, CDR2 SFDVKD. This CDR3 region has 13 residues. The germline V and J ends were trimmed by 5 bases and 1 base, with 7 bases remaining between them. CDR3 DNA sequence: TGTGCCACCAGTGGAAGAGCGAACACTGAAGCTTTCTTT. Its translation: CATSGRANTEAFF.

This clonotype was found a few times. V is TRBV12-3 or TRBV12-4 and J is TRBJ2-7, with a weak D call TRBD2 (5 bases). Trimming took 1 base from V and 4 from J, leaving 11 bases between them. CDR3 length: 14 amino acids. CDR3 protein: CASSLGPGGYEQYV. CDR3 in DNA: TGTGCCAGCAGTTTAGGCCCAGGAGGATACGAGCAGTACGTC.

The V and J genes are TRBV3-1 and TRBJ2-2; TRBD2 matches 13 bases. The CDR3 spans 16 residues. In germline, CDR1 is LGHDT, CDR2 YNNKEL (reference sequence). With 0 bases clipped from V and 13 bases from J, the junction kept 8 bases outside the gene matches. CDR3 residues: CASSQDLTSGRFGLFF. CDR3 bases: TGTGCCAGCAGCCAAGATTTGACTAGCGGGAGGTTCGGGCTGTTTTTT.

There are a few counts of this clonotype. V is TRBV28 and J is TRBJ1-3, with no clear D. The CDR3 has 16 amino acids. V gave up 8 bases and J gave up 0 bases, with 17 bases separating them. Germline V gene lookup returns CDR1 MDHEN and CDR2 SYDVKM. The chain's CDR3 is CASSIAGLSSGNTIYF. The CDR3 region has the DNA TGTGCCAGCTCCATTGCGGGCTTGAGCTCTGGAAACACCATATATTTT.